The clone carrying this T cell receptor (beta chain) appeared a few times. Its antigen remains unknown. This sample stems from a study of cytomegalovirus exposure and HLA in healthy donors. PCR used 60 Vbeta primers and 13 Jbeta primers. Clones were sequenced by immunoSEQ multiplex PCR, and TCRdb holds only the in-frame ones, with some missing. The table lists under 200,000 clones, about 78% of them singletons. Whole-study findings and limits: About 180 TCR beta chains were listed as cytomegalovirus-associated. TCR beta sequences reportedly predicted most subjects' HLA-A and HLA-B alleles accurately.

Germline trimming cut 9 bases from V and 7 bases from J; bases unmatched to any gene: 9. The CDR3 runs 13 residues. CDR1 is LNHDA and CDR2 is SQIVND in the germline V gene (reference sequence). The chain carries TRBV19 and TRBJ2-7; 10 bases map to TRBD2. Sequences were obtained from PBMCs. The sequence derives from a middle-aged man in good health and CMV-seronegative. CDR3 protein: CASSGRAITEQYF. CDR3 bases: TGTGCCAGCAGCGGGAGGGCCATAACTGAGCAGTACTTC.